Listed below are T cell receptor beta chains from one sample, sequenced in a study of T cell repertoires in cytomegalovirus infection. No antigens are known for them. TCRdb analysed the reads with MiXCR anew, one entry per CDR3 protein. The sample shows 200,000 or so distinct CDR3 sequences, around 35% of them seen only once. The source material was CD8+ T cells from cultured PBMCs, sampled from culture after CMV antigen stimulation. These receptors were collected from a human donor in good health (CMV status not recorded). Some clones in this sample may be carry-over from other donors' samples. The conserved cysteine and the conserved F or W are not part of the CDR3 here. The order of the fields is CDR3 protein, V gene.

CDR3 protein: ASHTSDEQF; V gene: TRBV6-5
CDR3 protein: ASSSGVFNYGYT; V gene: TRBV7-2
CDR3 protein: ASSLVGSDGYT; V gene: TRBV7-3
CDR3 protein: ASSRHPVEAF; V gene: TRBV14
CDR3 protein: ASSGPSGTGESYNEQF; V gene: TRBV7-9
CDR3 protein: ASSTGGDPTYEQY; V gene: TRBV7-3
CDR3 protein: ASSLGGGVGETQY; V gene: TRBV11-2
CDR3 protein: ASSLRSRSNEKLF; V gene: TRBV11-1
CDR3 protein: ASSKFRGNVYGYT; V gene: TRBV11-1
CDR3 protein: ATRGGNLAGELF; V gene: TRBV2
CDR3 protein: ASSLRWGDTEAF; V gene: TRBV7-6
CDR3 protein: ASSLALGLAGEQY; V gene: TRBV7-8
CDR3 protein: ATEAGGLSYNEQF; V gene: TRBV6-2/TRBV6-3
CDR3 protein: ASRKEGHNEQF; V gene: TRBV7-2
CDR3 protein: ASSANTGVGQPQH; V gene: TRBV7-8
CDR3 protein: ASSQDSQGVAF; V gene: TRBV4-2
CDR3 protein: ASITTNRGSTGELF; V gene: TRBV11-2
CDR3 protein: SAWGKGATESYNSPLH; V gene: TRBV20-1
CDR3 protein: ASSETWNTEAF; V gene: TRBV11-3
CDR3 protein: ASKPGPGAEQY; V gene: TRBV19
CDR3 protein: ASSADYGYT; V gene: TRBV2
CDR3 protein: ASSVLAGVDHEQY; V gene: TRBV27
CDR3 protein: ASSFGTVNEQF; V gene: TRBV12-3/TRBV12-4
CDR3 protein: ASSHSGSVGNEQF; V gene: TRBV7-8
CDR3 protein: ASGGNSVSSTDTQY; V gene: TRBV12-5
CDR3 protein: ASSLGTGGRYGYT; V gene: TRBV27
CDR3 protein: ASSLSGLALSYEQY; V gene: TRBV27
CDR3 protein: ASSPRGLAGTQETQY; V gene: TRBV7-9
CDR3 protein: ASTPSGTDGYT; V gene: TRBV7-9
CDR3 protein: ASSLALGAKNIQY; V gene: TRBV7-2
CDR3 protein: ASSKYTGELF; V gene: TRBV7-6
CDR3 protein: ASSRGQRGEETQY; V gene: TRBV7-9
CDR3 protein: ASHAGVRAF; V gene: TRBV27
CDR3 protein: ASSEIGSHEQY; V gene: TRBV6-1
CDR3 protein: ASSLKPVGQVLMGVYNEQF; V gene: TRBV7-4
CDR3 protein: ASSYKREANEQF; V gene: TRBV6-6
CDR3 protein: ASSQEGSSSYEQY; V gene: TRBV4-1
CDR3 protein: ASSLAIALGGEAGSGNTIY; V gene: TRBV7-6
CDR3 protein: ASSFSPGPVGRNEQY; V gene: TRBV7-9
CDR3 protein: ASSLDMTVNSPLH; V gene: TRBV7-6